These 24 T cell receptor beta chains were sequenced from one sample in a study of blood T cell repertoires in COVID-19. Sequencing used immunoSEQ multiplex PCR; TCRdb keeps in-frame clones, though not all of them. The data show 100,000 to 150,000 clones, roughly 89% seen once. Specimen: peripheral blood. All receptors derive from a man aged 55 to 70 with COVID-19, enrolled during active disease.

The CDR3 protein is CASSLGYRGSGANVLTF. CDR3 nucleotide sequence: TGTGCCAGCAGCTTGGGTTACAGGGGGTCTGGGGCCAACGTCCTGACTTTC. This chain uses TRBV7-3 with TRBJ2-6; the match to TRBD1 covers 8 bases. V dropped 3 bases and J dropped 1; count of bases not matched to a gene: 5. The V gene's germline CDR1 is SGHTA and CDR2 FQGTGA. CDR3 length: 17 residues.

V usage is TRBV5-1 and J usage is TRBJ1-2, with D possibly matching TRBD1 (5 bases). The germline V gene has CDR1 SGHRS and CDR2 YFSETQ. Trimming stripped 4 bases from V and 8 bases from J, with 18 bases between. This CDR3 is 14 amino acids long. The CDR3 spells CASSPPGDHFGYTF. The CDR3 DNA reads as TGCGCCAGCAGCCCTCCGGGGGACCACTTCGGCTACACCTTC.

On this clone itself: The junction does not match germline at one end; this may be a read error. The chain links TRBV6-6 to TRBJ1-2; TRBD1 matches at 8 bases. Germline CDR1 MNHNY, CDR2 SVGAGI (reference sequence). This CDR3 is 13 amino acids long. The CDR3 sequence is CVSSRDRIYGYTF. DNA for the CDR3: TGTGTCAGCAGTCGGGACAGGATCTATGGCTACACCTTC.

The chain combines TRBV5-4 with TRBJ2-2; TRBD2 aligns across 13 bases. There are 16 residues in the CDR3. V lost 9 bases to trimming and J lost 4 bases; unmatched junction nucleotides: 9. CDR1 is SGHNT, CDR2 YYREEE, per germline (reference sequence). As DNA, the CDR3 is TGTGCCACTCTGCCGGGACTAGCGGGAACCACCGGGGAGCTGTTTTTT. Its translation is CATLPGLAGTTGELFF.

This chain joins TRBV19 and TRBJ2-7; TRBD1 is a possible D gene (8 bases). Germline assignment: CDR1 LNHDA and CDR2 SQIVND (reference sequence). The CDR3 is 13 residues long. Between the trimmed V and J ends, which lost 4 bases and 4 bases, there was a span of 11 bases. CDR3 sequence: CASSKQGGYEQYF. The CDR3 coding sequence is TGTGCCAGTAGTAAACAGGGGGGGTACGAGCAGTACTTC. Complete variable domain (other parts from reference TRBV19 and TRBJ2-7): DGGITQSPKYLFRKEGQNVTLSCEQNLNHDAMYWYRQDPGQGLRLIYYSQIVNDFQKGDIAEGYSVSREKKESFPLTVTSAQKNPTAFYLCASSKQGGYEQYFGPGTRLTVT.

The table lists this clone with a few counts. J is TRBJ2-3 and V is TRBV12-5; D perhaps matches TRBD2 (6 bases). The CDR3 is made up of 17 amino acids. Deletions cut 6 bases from V and 0 bases from J, with 19 bases between. Germline V gene sequence: CDR1 LGHNT, CDR2 FRNRAP. CDR3 sequence: CASGSTGDSRSTDTQYF. In nucleotides, the CDR3 is TGTGCTAGTGGCTCTACCGGGGACTCCCGAAGCACAGATACGCAGTATTTT.

CDR3 protein: CASSLLAGGPTF. CDR3 in DNA: TGTGCCAGCAGCTTGTTAGCAGGGGGACCCACCTTC. The chain is built from TRBV5-8 and TRBJ1-2; 7 bases match TRBD1. Trimming removed 1 base from V and 13 bases from J; junction bases left unmatched: 7. Germline V gene lookup returns CDR1 SGHTS and CDR2 YDEGEE. This CDR3 contains 12 residues.

The chain employs TRBV10-3 and TRBJ1-1, with 9 nucleotides matching TRBD1. V gave up 10 bases and J gave up 0 bases; unmatched junction bases: 3. The germline V gene has CDR1 ENHRY and CDR2 SYGVKD. The CDR3 is 13 amino acids. CDR3 protein: CATGDRVNTEAFF. In nucleotides, the CDR3 is TGTGCCACGGGGGACAGGGTGAACACTGAAGCTTTCTTT.

The chain links TRBV4-3 to TRBJ2-2; D not certain. The germline V gene has CDR1 LGHNA and CDR2 YSLEER. This CDR3 spans 18 amino acids. Between the trimmed V and J ends, which lost 0 bases and 3 bases, there was a span of 17 bases. The CDR3 sequence is CASSQDRSPGFDTGELFF. The CDR3 DNA sequence: TGCGCCAGCAGCCAAGATAGGTCCCCCGGGTTTGACACCGGGGAGCTGTTTTTT.

The table lists this clone with a few counts. The gene calls are TRBV9 and TRBJ2-1; 12 bases line up with TRBD2. CDR3 size: 16 residues. Germline CDR1 reads SGDLS; CDR2 reads YYNGEE. V trimming: 4 bases; J trimming: 6 bases; junction bases outside the gene matches: 8. The CDR3: CASSSRTSGVRNEQFF. The CDR3 DNA reads TGTGCCAGCAGCTCAAGGACTAGCGGGGTTCGCAATGAGCAGTTCTTC.

This sequence joins TRBV19 and TRBJ2-5; 7 bases align to TRBD2. This CDR3 region has 14 residues. In germline, CDR1 is LNHDA, CDR2 SQIVND (reference sequence). Losses at the gene ends were 5 bases for V and 4 bases for J; bases not matched to a gene: 7. The CDR3 here is CASSPRTSSETQYF. CDR3 DNA: TGTGCCAGTAGTCCTCGGACTAGTTCAGAGACCCAGTACTTC.

The chain uses TRBV4-3 and TRBJ1-5; D unclear. V shed 0 bases and J shed 3 bases, with 3 bases lying between them. This CDR3 is 13 amino acids long. CDR1 is LGHNA, CDR2 YSLEER, per germline. In DNA, the CDR3 is TGCGCCAGCAGCCAAGACATCAATCAGCCCCAGCATTTT. This gives the protein CASSQDINQPQHF.

In this sample, this clone turned up once. This chain connects TRBV5-1 to TRBJ1-3; tentatively, D is TRBD1 (6 bases). Between the trimmed V and J ends, which lost 4 bases and 0 bases, there was a span of 11 bases. Germline CDR1 SGHRS, CDR2 YFSETQ. CDR3 length: 15 residues. This CDR3 is CASSRTGYSGNTIYF. The DNA for the CDR3 is TGCGCCAGCAGCCGAACAGGGTACTCTGGAAACACCATATATTTT. Based on the CDR3 plus reference TRBV5-1 and TRBJ1-3, the full variable domain is KAGVTQTPRYLIKTRGQQVTLSCSPISGHRSVSWYQQTPGQGLQFLFEYFSETQRNKGNFPGRFSGRQFSNSRSEMNVSTLELGDSALYLCASSRTGYSGNTIYFGEGSWLTVV.

This chain connects TRBV27 to TRBJ1-4; D ambiguous. CDR1 MNHEY and CDR2 SMNVEV come from the germline V gene (reference sequence). V lost 1 base, J lost 0 bases, and 9 bases lay in between. This CDR3 is 16 amino acids long. As DNA, the CDR3 is TGTGCCAGCAGTTTATTTGGCCCTCCAACTAATGAAAAACTGTTTTTT. Amino acid sequence: CASSLFGPPTNEKLFF.

Only one count was recorded for this clone. This chain joins TRBV5-1 and TRBJ2-1; 7 bases map to TRBD2. This CDR3 has 16 residues. Losses at the gene ends were 0 bases for V and 7 bases for J; bases not matched to a gene: 10. Germline CDR1 reads SGHRS; CDR2 reads YFSETQ. The CDR3 bases are TGCGCCAGCAGCTTGGCCGGGGCTAGCGGTAGGAATGAGCAGTTCTTC. It translates to CASSLAGASGRNEQFF.

The rearrangement uses TRBV18 and TRBJ2-1; D might be TRBD1 (5 bases). The V end lost 6 bases, the J end lost 2 bases, and 20 bases lay between the germline ends. The CDR3 contains 17 residues. Germline CDR1 reads KGHSH; CDR2 reads LQKENI. The CDR3 nucleotides read TGTGCCAGCTCCCCTAACAGGTCTATATTCGCCTACAATGAGCAGTTCTTC. Protein sequence: CASSPNRSIFAYNEQFF.

V and J are TRBV10-3 and TRBJ1-5, with 11 bases identical to TRBD1. The CDR3 has 15 amino acids. From germline, CDR1 is ENHRY and CDR2 SYGVKD. With 4 bases clipped from V and 5 bases from J, the junction kept 4 bases outside the gene matches. The CDR3 coding sequence is TGTGCCATCAGTGGGGGACAGGGGGGCGATCAGCCCCAGCATTTT. Translated, it gives CAISGGQGGDQPQHF.

The CDR3 DNA follows: TGTGCCAGCAGCCGGAGGTGGGACACTGAAGCTTTCTTT. Its translation is CASSRRWDTEAFF. The V and J genes are TRBV7-3 and TRBJ1-1; D is unresolved. Germline CDR1 is SGHTA and CDR2 is FQGTGA. The CDR3 is 13 residues long. V lost 5 bases and J lost 3, with 10 bases in between.

V gene TRBV30 combines with J gene TRBJ1-4; D is undetermined. CDR1 is GTSNPN and CDR2 is SVGIG in the germline V gene (reference sequence). The germline V and J ends were trimmed by 0 bases and 6 bases, with 11 bases remaining between them. The CDR3 has 14 amino acids. The chain's CDR3 is CAWSVRQQDEKLFF. The CDR3 coding sequence is TGTGCCTGGAGTGTGCGGCAACAAGATGAAAAACTGTTTTTT.

This clone occurred once. The J gene is TRBJ2-6, the V gene TRBV9; D possibly corresponds to TRBD1 (6 bases). Germline V gives CDR1 SGDLS, CDR2 YYNGEE. The length of the CDR3 is 18 residues. The V and J ends lost 2 bases and 1 base respectively, with 16 bases between them. The CDR3 DNA reads TGTGCCAGCAGCGTGAGACAGGCCCCTTCATCTGGGGCCAACGTCCTGACTTTC. It translates to CASSVRQAPSSGANVLTF.

The CDR3 sequence: CASEYRGRSAKNIQYF. In nucleotides, the CDR3 is TGTGCCAGCGAGTACAGGGGGCGCTCAGCCAAAAACATTCAGTACTTC. The chain joins TRBV28 to TRBJ2-4; the match to TRBD1 covers 9 bases. Losses at the gene ends were 8 bases for V and 0 bases for J; bases not matched to a gene: 8. The CDR3 has 16 amino acids. From germline, CDR1 is MDHEN and CDR2 SYDVKM.

V is TRBV11-2 and J is TRBJ1-4; D might be TRBD1 (6 bases). From germline, CDR1 is SGHAT and CDR2 FQNNGV. Deletions cut 1 base from V and 11 bases from J, with 8 bases between. This CDR3 has 12 residues. CDR3 bases: TGTGCCAGCAGCTTAGGGGACACCAAACTGTTTTTT. Its protein is CASSLGDTKLFF.

The chain combines TRBV14 with TRBJ2-3; maybe TRBD2 (7 bases). Per the germline V gene, CDR1 is SGHDN and CDR2 is FVKESK. This CDR3 has 15 amino acids. Trimming took off 4 bases at V and 4 bases at J, with 15 bases between the two ends. The CDR3 sequence: CASSPRGPGADTQYF. The DNA for the CDR3 is TGTGCCAGCAGCCCGCGGGGGCCGGGGGCAGATACGCAGTATTTT.

The chain combines TRBV4-2 with TRBJ2-7; 10 bases fit TRBD1. This CDR3 has 14 residues. J lost 4 bases, V lost 1 base, and 1 base had no gene match. The germline CDR1 and CDR2 sequences are LGHNA and YNFKEQ. CDR3 in amino acids: CASSQGDRGYEQYF. Written as DNA, the CDR3 is TGTGCCAGCAGCCAAGGGGACAGGGGTTACGAGCAGTACTTC.